This T cell receptor (beta chain) was recovered during a study of graft-versus-host responses after intestinal transplantation. Background on the study: Tacrolimus and steroids were given for two to three years to all recipients after anti-thymocyte globulin induction.

General observations from the study: Peak circulating GvH clone levels tracked with early post-transplant HvG declines. Some GvH clones appeared in ileal mucosa or blood before recipient bone marrow.

The repertoire was sequenced with immunoSEQ multiplex PCR; TCRdb's copy has only in-frame clones and lacks some. The sample records over 75,000 clones, around 90% being singletons. In regard to this clone: Its antigen remains unknown.

This material consisted of unstimulated CD8+ T cells sorted from spleen or lymph node cells, taken before transplant. The TCR comes from a human donor who was the organ donor for an intestinal transplant.

Here the CDR3 reads CASSLESSYYEQYF. CDR3 nucleotide sequence: TGTGCCAGCAGCTTAGAAAGCTCCTACTACGAGCAGTACTTC. V is TRBV7-9 and J is TRBJ2-7; D uncertain. The CDR3 contains 14 residues. The germline gives CDR1 SEHNR, CDR2 FQNEAQ (reference sequence). Trimming stripped 1 base from V and 3 bases from J, with 10 bases between.